The 21 T cell receptor beta chains below come from one sample, sequenced in a study of blood T cell repertoires in COVID-19. Only in-frame clones appear in the TCRdb table, and some are missing; sequencing was by immunoSEQ multiplex PCR. Of a few hundred thousand clones detected, 85% appear once; the ten largest clones hold around 0.96%. The sequencing input was peripheral blood. These receptor sequences come from a man aged 35 to 55 with acute or convalescent COVID-19.

With respect to this clone: The DNA is omitted, as the CDR3 cannot be located on it reliably, and the CDR3 follows TCRdb's listing. V gene TRBV19 combines with J gene TRBJ1-5. The CDR3 is made up of 16 amino acids, end residues included. Germline loops: CDR1 LNHDA, CDR2 SQIVND (reference sequence). The CDR3 is CASSILAGVSNQPQHF.

This chain uses TRBV3-1 (or the pseudogene TRBV3-2) with TRBJ2-5, with TRBD2 matching 11 bases. CDR3 size: 16 residues. V shed 4 bases and J 2 bases; nucleotides not matched to a gene: 6. CDR1 is LGHDT, CDR2 YNNKEL, per germline (reference sequence). The CDR3 reads CASSRAVAGGQETQYF. The CDR3 DNA reads as TGTGCCAGCAGCCGCGCGGTAGCGGGGGGGCAAGAGACCCAGTACTTC.

The chain carries TRBV11-3 and TRBJ2-5, with TRBD2 matching over 7 bases. Germline values: CDR1 SGHNT, CDR2 YENEEA. CDR3 length: 13 amino acids. Germline trimming cut 5 bases from V and 5 bases from J; bases unmatched to any gene: 5. Written as DNA, the CDR3 is TGTGCCAGCAGCCGGGGGGAGCGGGAGACCCAGTACTTC. Protein sequence: CASSRGERETQYF.

The V gene is TRBV5-6, the J gene TRBJ1-2; D not resolved. This CDR3 region has 15 residues. The germline V and J ends were trimmed by 0 bases and 3 bases, with 12 bases remaining between them. Looked up from germline, CDR1 is SGHDT and CDR2 is YYEEEE. The CDR3 bases are TGTGCCAGCAGCTTGGGGAGGCGTGTGGACTATGGCTACACCTTC. Amino acids: CASSLGRRVDYGYTF. Supplemented by reference TRBV5-6 and TRBJ1-2, the full variable domain reads DAGVTQSPTHLIKTRGQQVTLRCSPKSGHDTVSWYQQALGQGPQFIFQYYEEEERQRGNFPDRFSGHQFPNYSSELNVNALLLGDSALYLCASSLGRRVDYGYTFGSGTRLTVV.

This rearrangement joins TRBV9 to TRBJ2-5, with TRBD2 matching 10 bases. V lost 0 bases and J lost 2; bases outside the gene matches: 4. From germline, CDR1 is SGDLS and CDR2 YYNGEE. The CDR3 totals 16 residues. The CDR3 protein is CASSVAPGLAQETQYF. The CDR3 region has the DNA TGTGCCAGCAGCGTAGCGCCGGGACTAGCGCAAGAGACCCAGTACTTC.

The rearrangement joins TRBV6-1 to TRBJ2-1; 7 nucleotides align to TRBD1. The CDR3 extends over 16 amino acids. The ends lost 6 bases at V and 5 bases at J; junction bases unmatched: 13. From germline, CDR1 is MNHNS and CDR2 SASEGT. CDR3 nucleotides: TGTGCCAGCAGGGAACAGGGGAAAGGGACCAACAATGAGCAGTTCTTC. Encoded protein: CASREQGKGTNNEQFF.

The chain carries TRBV6-6 and TRBJ1-1; maybe TRBD1 (6 bases). V lost 1 base, J lost 1 base, and 10 bases lay in between. Germline V CDR1 and CDR2: MNHNY, SVGAGI (reference sequence). The length of the CDR3 is 15 residues. Here the CDR3 reads CASSYLPGQNTEAFF. CDR3 nucleotides: TGTGCCAGCAGTTACTTGCCGGGACAGAACACTGAAGCTTTCTTT.

The J gene is TRBJ1-3, the V gene TRBV7-9; D is undetermined. Germline lookup yields CDR1 SEHNR and CDR2 FQNEAQ (reference sequence). V was clipped by 5 bases and J by 4 bases, with 18 bases between them. The CDR3 spans 16 residues. The CDR3 region is CASSPTAEDLGNTIYF. The CDR3 DNA sequence: TGTGCCAGCAGCCCTACGGCGGAAGATTTAGGAAACACCATATATTTT.

Points on this clone: It is likely a read error, because the conserved phenylalanine at the end of the CDR3 is missing. No DNA is shown, since the ends of the CDR3 on it are uncertain; the CDR3 is the one TCRdb lists. The chain carries TRBV2 and TRBJ2-3; the table's TRBD2 call for D was not verified on the DNA. The length of the CDR3 is 13 amino acids, counting both ends. Germline CDR1 reads SNHLY; CDR2 reads FYNNEI. The CDR3 region is CASSPTGTSGELA.

Worth noting for this clone: This specimen includes other DNA sequences encoding the same CDR3. The J gene is TRBJ1-1, the V gene TRBV3-1 (or the pseudogene TRBV3-2), with D unresolved. Trimming took off 2 bases at V and 3 bases at J, with 4 bases between the two ends. Germline CDR1 reads LGHDT; CDR2 reads YNNKEL (reference sequence). This CDR3 has 12 amino acids. CDR3 loop: CASSQRDTEAFF. In nucleotides, the CDR3 is TGTGCCAGCAGCCAACGTGACACTGAAGCTTTCTTT.

The chain joins TRBV10-3 to TRBJ1-3; 7 positions match TRBD1. The CDR3 has 15 amino acids. The ends lost 6 bases at V and 4 bases at J; junction bases unmatched: 9. Germline lookup yields CDR1 ENHRY and CDR2 SYGVKD. CDR3 DNA sequence: TGTGCCATCAGCGCGGGACAGAGCTCAGGAAACACCATATATTTT. It codes for CAISAGQSSGNTIYF.

The CDR3 sequence: CATSDPSGTGVNEQFF. CDR3 in DNA: TGTGCCACCAGCGACCCAAGTGGGACAGGGGTCAATGAGCAGTTCTTC. The rearrangement links TRBV24-1 to TRBJ2-1, with 10 bases aligning to TRBD1. Germline trimming cut 7 bases from V and 6 bases from J; bases unmatched to any gene: 11. From germline, CDR1 is KGHDR and CDR2 SFDVKD. The CDR3 is made up of 16 amino acids.

The V and J genes are TRBV6-6 and TRBJ1-1, with D possibly matching TRBD1 (5 bases). V lost 0 bases and J lost 4, with 9 bases in between. Per germline, CDR1 MNHNY and CDR2 SVGAGI (reference sequence). The CDR3 runs 14 residues. CDR3 DNA: TGTGCCAGCAGTTACTCATGGGGGGGCACTGAAGCTTTCTTT. Protein product: CASSYSWGGTEAFF.

The V and J genes are TRBV2 and TRBJ2-7; 10 positions agree with TRBD2. The germline CDR1 and CDR2 sequences are SNHLY and FYNNEI. Unmatched junction bases numbered 15, after V lost 7 bases and J lost 6 bases. CDR3 length: 16 residues. CDR3 DNA: TGTGCCAGCATTACCGGACTAGCGGAGACACCTCGCGAGCAGTACTTC. The encoded protein is CASITGLAETPREQYF. The complete variable domain, with remaining parts taken from reference TRBV2 and TRBJ2-7, reads EPEVTQTPSHQVTQMGQEVILRCVPISNHLYFYWYRQILGQKVEFLVSFYNNEISEKSEIFDDQFSVERPDGSNFTLKIRSTKLEDSAMYFCASITGLAETPREQYFGPGTRLTVT.

This clone was detected a few times. DNA of the CDR3: TGCGCCAGCAGCCAACGGGACAGCTACAATGAGCAGTTCTTC. This gives the protein CASSQRDSYNEQFF. This sequence joins TRBV4-1 and TRBJ2-1; 7 bases agree with TRBD1. The CDR3 consists of 14 residues. The germline CDR1 and CDR2 sequences are MGHRA and YSYEKL. The trim removed 2 bases at V and 3 bases at J, leaving 1 base unmatched.

The chain employs TRBV29-1 and TRBJ1-6; possibly TRBD1 for D (5 bases). Deletions cut 6 bases from V and 9 bases from J, with 18 bases between. CDR3 length: 14 amino acids. In germline, CDR1 is SQVTM, CDR2 ANQGSEA. The DNA of the CDR3 is TGCAGCGTAGCCTTGACAGCTGGTGGTTCACCCCTCCACTTT. As protein: CSVALTAGGSPLHF.

This clone was observed a single time. The V gene is TRBV2, the J gene TRBJ2-1; D may be TRBD1 (6 bases). This CDR3 is 13 amino acids long. The V and J ends lost 7 bases and 3 bases respectively, with 10 bases between them. Germline V gene sequence: CDR1 SNHLY, CDR2 FYNNEI. In DNA form, the CDR3 reads TGTGCCAGCAAAGGACAGAGCTACAATGAGCAGTTCTTC. Protein sequence: CASKGQSYNEQFF.

The chain carries TRBV5-4 and TRBJ2-7, with TRBD2 as a possible D gene (5 bases). V gave up 5 bases and J gave up 3 bases, with 12 bases separating them. Germline-derived CDR1 and CDR2 are SGHNT and YYREEE (reference sequence). The CDR3 has 13 amino acids. The CDR3 bases are TGTGCCAGCAGTCACTCGGGGATCTACGAGCAGTACTTC. Amino acid sequence: CASSHSGIYEQYF.

The gene calls are TRBV29-1 and TRBJ2-3; tentatively, D is TRBD1 (5 bases). Germline loops: CDR1 SQVTM, CDR2 ANQGSEA. The V and J ends lost 0 bases and 6 bases respectively, with 10 bases between them. CDR3 length: 13 residues. CDR3 sequence (DNA): TGCAGCGTTGAAGATCAGGGTGGGGATACGCAGTATTTT. This encodes CSVEDQGGDTQYF.

As concerns this clone: The same CDR3 arises from other DNA sequences in this sample as well. This chain joins TRBV5-1 and TRBJ1-3; tentatively, D is TRBD1 (6 bases). The germline CDR1 and CDR2 sequences are SGHRS and YFSETQ. Trimming pared 3 bases from V and 2 bases from J, leaving 9 bases between. CDR3 length: 14 residues. The CDR3 coding sequence is TGCGCCAGCAGCTCCACAGGGACTGGAAACACCATATATTTT. This codes for CASSSTGTGNTIYF.

This clone showed up just a few times. The V call is TRBV12-5, the J call TRBJ1-5, with D uncertain. This CDR3 has 14 amino acids. Per the germline V gene, CDR1 is LGHNT and CDR2 is FRNRAP. The V and J ends lost 5 bases and 6 bases respectively, with 14 bases between them. The CDR3 is CASGPEGGSQPQHF. For the CDR3, the DNA is TGTGCTAGTGGTCCCGAGGGAGGCAGTCAGCCCCAGCATTTT.